This T cell receptor (beta chain) was documented in a study of control samples from healthy donors and cancer patients. Trimming removed 5 bases at V and 6 bases at J, with 5 bases between. This CDR3 has 10 amino acids. The germline CDR1 and CDR2 sequences are MDHEN and SYDVKM. TCRdb keeps only in-frame clones here, not all; method: immunoSEQ multiplex PCR. The data show 50,000 to 55,000 clones, 85% to 95% seen once. The chain recombines TRBV28 with TRBJ2-7; no reliable D call. The receptor's source is a man under 40 in good health. The sample was blood. CDR3 residues: CASSPLEQYF. For the CDR3, the DNA is TGTGCCAGCAGTCCCCTCGAGCAGTACTTC.